Sequencing of this TCR beta chain was carried out in a study of cytomegalovirus exposure and HLA in healthy donors. Study-wide context: The roughly 120 validation repertoires used the same platform as the 500 to 700 first-cohort repertoires, a later analysis reported. Study-wide points: The classifier was said to identify cytomegalovirus status with high specificity and sensitivity. While the bulk of TCR sequences proved rare, some public TCRs turned up in many donors. Researchers counted around 180 TCR beta chains as cytomegalovirus-associated.

Clones were sequenced by immunoSEQ multiplex PCR, and TCRdb holds only the in-frame ones, with some missing. There are about 43,000 clones in the sample; 92% occur only once, and roughly 5.2% lies in the top ten. A note on this clone: Its antigen is as yet unknown.

Material: PBMCs. The receptor comes from a man younger than 35 in good health and CMV-seronegative.

CDR3 region: CATTRASPETQYF. The CDR3 bases are TGTGCCACCACGCGGGCAAGCCCGGAGACCCAGTACTTC. This chain links TRBV6-5 with TRBJ2-5; D is possibly TRBD2 (5 bases). Germline values: CDR1 MNHEY, CDR2 SVGAGI. V was shortened by 10 bases and J by 5 bases, with 17 bases between the two germline ends. The CDR3 has 13 amino acids.